A selection of T cell receptor beta chains follows, all from one sample in a study of T cell responses to AZD1222 COVID-19 vaccine. Some clones are missing from TCRdb's copy, which holds only in-frame ones; the method was immunoSEQ multiplex PCR. The sample carries 100,000 to 110,000 clones, about 87% recorded once. The sample in question was peripheral blood, obtained on day 0 of AZD1222 vaccination. The source of these receptors is an adult in good health. The CDR3 runs from the conserved cysteine through the conserved F or W. A D gene is named only where the DNA matches it firmly. Where a row states a size, it is once, few, many or the class of an expanded clone; other rows omit it.

size	V	D	J	DNA	CDR3
.	TRBV4-3	.	TRBJ1-6	TGCGCCAGCAGCCCCCACAGAGACAGGTTAATCAATTCACCCCTCCACTTT	CASSPHRDRLINSPLHF
.	TRBV7-9	.	TRBJ1-3	TGTGCCAGCAGCCCCGACAGCTTCTCTGGAAACACCATATATTTT	CASSPDSFSGNTIYF
.	TRBV2	.	TRBJ2-3	TGTGCCAGCTTGAGCGGAGGGACTGGCACAGATACGCAGTATTTT	CASLSGGTGTDTQYF
.	TRBV11-2	.	TRBJ2-3	TGTGCCAGCAGGTTAGCACAGCACAAAGATACGCAGTATTTT	CASRLAQHKDTQYF
.	TRBV19	.	TRBJ1-5	TGTGCCAGTAGTACCGCGGGGGGCTGGGGTCGTCAGCCCCAGCATTTT	CASSTAGGWGRQPQHF
.	TRBV19	TRBD1	TRBJ1-2	TGTGCCAGTAGTAAAGGGACAGGGGGCATCTATGGCTACACCTTC	CASSKGTGGIYGYTF
.	TRBV20-1	TRBD2	TRBJ2-1	TGCAGTGCTAGTCCTTCTAGCGGGAGTTTTCATCAGGTCAATGAGCAGTTCTTC	CSASPSSGSFHQVNEQFF
.	TRBV10-1	TRBD2	TRBJ2-1	TGCGCCAGCAGTGAGCGGCGGGAGGGTAATGAGCAGTTCTTC	CASSERREGNEQFF
.	TRBV5-5	TRBD2	TRBJ2-7	TGTGCCAGCAGCTTCACGCTAGCGGGACCCTACGAGCAGTACTTC	CASSFTLAGPYEQYF
.	TRBV7-9	.	TRBJ2-1	TGTGCCAGCAGCTTAGATCCAGGGAACAATGAGCAGTTCTTC	CASSLDPGNNEQFF
many	TRBV5-6	TRBD1	TRBJ2-5	TGTGCCAGCAGCTTTTTCGCAGGACAGGTCTCCGAGACCCAGTACTTC	CASSFFAGQVSETQYF
.	TRBV9	.	TRBJ1-3	TGTGCCAGCAGCGTAGGGGGGACTTCTGGAAACACCATATATTTT	CASSVGGTSGNTIYF
.	TRBV30	.	TRBJ1-3	TGTGCCTGGAGGGGAAGGGGCGGAATTATAGGGAACACCATATATTTT	CAWRGRGGIIGNTIYF
.	TRBV28	.	TRBJ1-1	TGTGCCAGCAGTCCGACGGAGCGGGCCTGGTACACTGAAGCTTTCTTT	CASSPTERAWYTEAFF
once	TRBV19	.	TRBJ1-4	TGTGCCAGCTCCAGGGGATTTCTCTCAACTAATGAAAAACTGTTTTTT	CASSRGFLSTNEKLFF
.	TRBV5-1	.	TRBJ2-1	TGCGCCAGCAGCGGCACACTGATCGACAATGAGCAGTTCTTC	CASSGTLIDNEQFF
once	TRBV15	.	TRBJ2-7	TGTGCCACCAGCAGTGAGAACTCCTACGAGCAGTACTTC	CATSSENSYEQYF
.	TRBV7-3	.	TRBJ2-1	TGTGCCAGCAGCTTAAAAGGCGGAAACAATGAGCAGTTCTTC	CASSLKGGNNEQFF
few	TRBV4-1	.	TRBJ1-5	TGCGCCAGCAGCCAAGGAGGACAGATCGCCAATCAGCCCCAGCATTTT	CASSQGGQIANQPQHF
.	TRBV29-1	TRBD1	TRBJ1-3	TGCAGCGTTTCGAGGGGGCCGGGAAACACCATATATTTT	CSVSRGPGNTIYF
.	TRBV7-2	.	TRBJ2-1	TGTGCCAGCAGCCCCGCCCCTTGGGATGAGCAGTTCTTC	CASSPAPWDEQFF
few	TRBV7-6	.	TRBJ2-5	TGTGCCAGCAGCTTAGCATGGGCCTCAGAGACCCAGTACTTC	CASSLAWASETQYF
.	TRBV4-2	TRBD1	TRBJ2-5	TGTGCCAGCAGCCAGGACAGGGGGCGCCTAGAGACCCAGTACTTC	CASSQDRGRLETQYF
once	TRBV25-1	.	TRBJ1-2	TGTGCCAGCAGCGAACAGGAGGACTATGGCTACACCTTC	CASSEQEDYGYTF
once	TRBV3-1/TRBV3-2	.	TRBJ2-7	TGTGCCAGCAGCCAAGGGGACGGGTTGTCCTACGAGCAGTACTTC	CASSQGDGLSYEQYF
.	TRBV28	.	TRBJ2-7	TGTGCCAGATACTACGAGCAGTACTTC	CARYYEQYF
.	TRBV24-1	.	TRBJ2-3	TGTGCCACCAAGGCAGCGGACACAGATACGCAGTATTTT	CATKAADTDTQYF
.	TRBV19	TRBD2	TRBJ2-1	TGTGCCAGTGCACCTAGCGGACAACCCTACAATGAGCAGTTCTTC	CASAPSGQPYNEQFF
.	TRBV18	.	TRBJ1-3	TGTGCCAGCTCACCAAGTGGCACAGGCGGAAGCTCTGGAAACACCATATATTTT	CASSPSGTGGSSGNTIYF
few	TRBV27	.	TRBJ2-7	TGTGTCCTGGGGCAGGGGTCGAAGCAGTACTTC	CVLGQGSKQYF
.	TRBV20-1	TRBD2	TRBJ2-3	TGCAGTGCTAGTAGACCGACTAGCGGGAGGGCCTCTAGCACAGATACGCAGTATTTT	CSASRPTSGRASSTDTQYF
.	TRBV7-3	.	TRBJ1-1	TGTGCCAGCACCTGGGGGACTGAAGCTTTCTTT	CASTWGTEAFF
.	TRBV19	.	TRBJ1-1	TGTGCCAGTAGTCTCGCCGACAGGTCCCGCACTGAAGCTTTCTTT	CASSLADRSRTEAFF
.	TRBV19	.	TRBJ1-1	TGTGCCAGTAGCTTGGGACCCCCCAACACTGAAGCTTTCTTT	CASSLGPPNTEAFF
.	TRBV5-1	TRBD2	TRBJ2-7	TGCGCCAGCAGCTTTCTGGCGGGGGGTACCTACGAGCAGTACTTC	CASSFLAGGTYEQYF
.	TRBV30	TRBD1	TRBJ2-7	TGTGCCTGGGGACAGGGGGCCTACGAGCAGTACTTC	CAWGQGAYEQYF
.	TRBV6-5	.	TRBJ1-1	TGTGCCAGCAGTACTTTCGGGGGCACTGAAGCTTTCTTT	CASSTFGGTEAFF
.	TRBV6-6	.	TRBJ2-7	TGTGCCAGCAGCAACAATCCCGCCGGGGGCTACGAGCAGTACTTC	CASSNNPAGGYEQYF
.	TRBV6-6	.	TRBJ2-2	TGTGCCAGCAGTCGCTCCCCGAACGGGAGAGACACCGGGGAGCTGTTTTTT	CASSRSPNGRDTGELFF
.	TRBV3-1/TRBV3-2	TRBD1	TRBJ1-5	TGTGCCAGCAGCCAGGGGGTGGGCAGGGGGCTTTGGCAGCCCCAGCATTTT	CASSQGVGRGLWQPQHF
.	TRBV28	.	TRBJ2-1	TGTGCCAGCAGTTTATCGGGGGTCTACAATGAGCAGTTCTTC	CASSLSGVYNEQFF
.	TRBV19	TRBD1	TRBJ2-5	TGTGCCAGTAGTTCTAGGACAGGACAAGAGACCCAGTACTTC	CASSSRTGQETQYF
.	TRBV7-2	TRBD1	TRBJ1-5	TGTGCCAGCAGCACCGGGACAGGGGAACAGCCCCAGCATTTT	CASSTGTGEQPQHF
.	TRBV29-1	.	TRBJ1-1	TGCAGCGTCGTTGACAGTAACACTGAAGCTTTCTTT	CSVVDSNTEAFF
.	TRBV15	TRBD1	TRBJ1-3	TGTGCCACCAGCAGCCCTTCCGGGACAGCTGGAAACACCATATATTTT	CATSSPSGTAGNTIYF
.	TRBV30	.	TRBJ1-4	TGTGCCTGGAGTATAGGGAATGAAAAACTGTTTTTT	CAWSIGNEKLFF
few	TRBV10-3	.	TRBJ1-1	TGTGCCATCAGTGAAAGCCCTGGGAACACTGAAGCTTTCTTT	CAISESPGNTEAFF
few	TRBV19	.	TRBJ2-7	TGTGCCAGTAGTCCCCCCAGCTACTCCTACGAGCAGTACTTC	CASSPPSYSYEQYF
.	TRBV15	.	TRBJ2-7	TGTGCCACCAGCAGAGTCCCGGGTTCGTACGAGCAGTACTTC	CATSRVPGSYEQYF
.	TRBV30	TRBD2	TRBJ2-3	TGTGCCTGGAGGGGGACTAGCGGCACAGATACGCAGTATTTT	CAWRGTSGTDTQYF
.	TRBV5-5	.	TRBJ2-7	TGTGCCAGCAGCTTGGCCGGGAGAAACTACGAGCAGTACTTC	CASSLAGRNYEQYF
.	TRBV21-1	.	TRBJ2-7	TGTGCCAGCAGCAGGCCGGGACTGGGCTCCTACGAGCAGTACTTC	CASSRPGLGSYEQYF
.	TRBV5-5	.	TRBJ1-5	TGTGCCAGCAGCCCCCGGATAGGCAATCAGCCCCAGCATTTT	CASSPRIGNQPQHF
once	TRBV18	.	TRBJ1-2	TGTGCCAGCTCACCAGGACAGACTTACTATGGCTACACCTTC	CASSPGQTYYGYTF